Reported below is one T cell receptor (beta chain). Antigen unknown. With a much larger clone just one base away, this may be a read error. The CDR3 ends on some other residue instead of the conserved phenylalanine or tryptophan, so this is likely a read error. The record originates from a study of response to subunit inactivated influenza vaccine. General study results and limits: Authors suggested each seasonal flu vaccination may recruit only limited numbers of new T cells.

Germline trimming cut 0 bases from V and 1 base from J; bases unmatched to any gene: 5. The CDR3 loop spans 16 amino acids. Per the germline V gene, CDR1 is LGHNA and CDR2 is YSLEER. Each CDR3 protein gets one entry after TCRdb re-called the RT-PCR reads with MiXCR. The table has fewer than 650,000 distinct CDR3 sequences, roughly 13% seen once. This sequence joins TRBV4-3 and TRBJ2-5; 7 bases align to TRBD1. This clonotype originated in a man aged 50-59 years who received an inactivated influenza vaccine. Sequences were derived from PBMCs from blood, sampled 40 to 50 days after vaccination. Here the CDR3 reads CASSQDLGTAQETQYS. Written as DNA, the CDR3 is TGCGCCAGCAGCCAAGACCTTGGGACAGCCCAAGAGACCCAGTACTCC.